The sequence of this T cell receptor (beta chain) was determined in a study of STAT5B mutations in CD4+ large granular lymphocyte leukemia (dated by TCRdb to 2022 to 2024). Looking at the study overall: Among healthy controls, the CDR3 'QG' motif was associated with a particular HLA allele. The study compared the TCRbeta repertoires of patients with CD4+ T-cell large granular lymphocyte leukemia against the TCRbeta repertoires of healthy blood donors. The purity of purified fractions was confirmed by flow cytometry on FACSCanto II or FACSVerse to exceed 95% among lymphocytes.

The healthy control group was made up of a few dozen blood donors, and the Finnish Red Cross blood service supplied their buffy coats. All TCR-sequenced material derived from peripheral blood: patient blood samples and healthy donor buffy coats. Ficoll-Hypaque gradient centrifugation was used to isolate peripheral blood mononuclear cells. For the healthy controls, CD4+ cells were obtained from buffy coats by magnetic purification. Genomic DNA was extracted using the Gentra Puregene Cell and Tissue kit, and a Qubit 2.0 fluorometer was used to quantify it. TCRbeta rearrangements were sequenced from genomic DNA using the immunoSEQ assay at survey resolution. For the original study's pipeline: In the TCR sequencing data, the lowest productive clonotype frequency that could be detected was 2.59 x 10-5. Only productive TCRbeta rearrangements, meaning sequences that were complete and in-frame, were kept for the analyses. Clonality for each sample was calculated as Simpson clonality in the immunoSEQ Analyzer version 3.0. Based on frequency, clones were grouped as very rare, small, medium, large (1-20%) or hyperexpanded (>20%). OLGA 1.2.3 estimated generation probabilities, VDJtools produced V-gene circos plots, VDJdb was queried for specificities, and GLIPH identified CDR3 motifs. Drawn from immuneACCESS, this table holds only the in-frame rearrangements with V and J called that TCRdb kept. Clones are partly lost; checked studies trace under half to an unresolved V gene and leave the rest unexplained. That table gives V, J and clone size, and the DNA gave D and trimming. In this sample the table shows about 33,000 clones, 60% to 80% of which occur a single time. The top ten constitute about 0.3% of the sample.

What the study reported, not specific to this receptor: Greater clonality appeared to be present in CD4-sorted patient repertoires than in healthy CD4+ repertoires, and the difference was retained after the putative leukemic clones were removed. The main leukemic clonotypes were found to be private to each patient, although more than 20% of the main leukemic clonotypes were detected at low frequency in the non-leukemic repertoires of other patients. Data were not HLA-matched; higher clonality in CD4+ versus CD8+ T-LGLL could reflect the relatively small sample size.

Notes on this clone: Its antigen specificity is not known. No much larger clonotype is one base removed from it; base qualities were not supplied.

The receptor's source is a human donor in good health. The material sequenced was CD4+ T cells from blood buffy coats.

The CDR3: CASSSAQGRSGQETQYF. The DNA sequence is given as TGTGCCAGCAGCTCAGCACAGGGGAGGAGTGGCCAAGAGACCCAGTACTTC. Here the chain combines TRBV21-1 and TRBJ2-5; the table's D call TRBD1 went unverified against the DNA. TRBV21-1 is deemed a pseudogene. Reading from cysteine to phenylalanine, the CDR3 counts 17 amino acids. The sequence is cut down to CDR3 DNA, 51 bases in frame from base 1.